This T cell receptor beta chain was captured by sequencing in a study of somatic mutations in cytotoxic T cells in rheumatoid arthritis. Study-wide background: Flow cytometry sorted some V beta antibody-stained T-cell populations to nearly 100% purity, V beta1+ cells among them being sequenced for TCRB. Study conclusions and caveats: Rheumatoid arthritis patients were compared with age-matched healthy controls, and their CD8+ T-cell clonality did not differ significantly. CD8+ clonality increased with age in rheumatoid arthritis patients but not in healthy controls.

Note on this clone: Its antigen remains unidentified.

V lost 3 bases, J lost 7 bases, and 14 bases lay in between. Germline CDR1 is SGHTS and CDR2 is YDEGEE. This CDR3 has 13 amino acids. Some clones are missing from TCRdb's copy, which holds only in-frame ones; the method was immunoSEQ multiplex PCR. The repertoire holds roughly 15,000 clones, with 70% to 85% as singletons. The sample was CD8+ T cells sorted from blood. The clonotype was recovered from an adult with rheumatoid arthritis. The chain employs TRBV5-8 and TRBJ2-7; weak D call: TRBD2 (5 bases). This CDR3 reads CASSWTHNGEQYF. CDR3 bases: TGTGCCAGCAGCTGGACTCATAATGGGGAGCAGTACTTC.